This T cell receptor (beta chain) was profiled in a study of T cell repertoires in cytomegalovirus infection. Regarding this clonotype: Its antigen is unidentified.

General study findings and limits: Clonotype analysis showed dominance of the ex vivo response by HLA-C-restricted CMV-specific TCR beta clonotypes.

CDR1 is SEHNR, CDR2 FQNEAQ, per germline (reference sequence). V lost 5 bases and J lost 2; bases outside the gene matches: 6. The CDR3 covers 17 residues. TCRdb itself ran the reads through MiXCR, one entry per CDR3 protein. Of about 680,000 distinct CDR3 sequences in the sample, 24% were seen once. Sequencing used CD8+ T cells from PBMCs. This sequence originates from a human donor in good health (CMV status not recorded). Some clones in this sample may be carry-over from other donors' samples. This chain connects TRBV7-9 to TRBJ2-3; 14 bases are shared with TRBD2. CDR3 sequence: CASSQPGLAGDTDTQYF. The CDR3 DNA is TGTGCCAGCAGCCAGCCGGGACTAGCGGGGGACACAGATACGCAGTATTTT. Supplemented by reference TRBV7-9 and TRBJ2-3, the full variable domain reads DTGVSQNPRHKITKRGQNVTFRCDPISEHNRLYWYRQTLGQGPEFLTYFQNEAQLEKSRLLSDRFSAERPKGSFSTLEIQRTEQGDSAMYLCASSQPGLAGDTDTQYFGPGTRLTVL.